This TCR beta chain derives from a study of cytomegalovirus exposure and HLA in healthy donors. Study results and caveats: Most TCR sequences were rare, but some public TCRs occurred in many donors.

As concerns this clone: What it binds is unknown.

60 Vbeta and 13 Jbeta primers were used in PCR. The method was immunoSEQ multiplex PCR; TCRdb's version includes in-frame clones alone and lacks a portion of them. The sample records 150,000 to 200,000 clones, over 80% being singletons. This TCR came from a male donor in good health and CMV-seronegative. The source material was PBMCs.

The CDR3 loop reads CASGPGQGAGDTQYF. The CDR3 nucleotides are TGTGCTAGTGGCCCAGGACAGGGGGCGGGAGATACGCAGTATTTT. The V gene is TRBV12-5, the J gene TRBJ2-3; 11 bases fit TRBD1. Germline assignment: CDR1 LGHNT and CDR2 FRNRAP. J lost 5 bases, V lost 6 bases, and 7 bases had no gene match. The CDR3 runs 15 residues.